The 24 T cell receptor beta chains in this list originate from one sample, sequenced in a study of regulatory T cells in long-lasting Graves disease. In building TCR beta libraries, iRepertoire HTBI primers were used together with Arm-PCR of CDR3 regions. TCRdb analysed the multiplex PCR reads with MiXCR anew, one entry per CDR3 protein. The repertoire includes about 610,000 distinct CDR3 sequences, 15% to 20% of them detected once, and about 11% sits in the top ten. Noted time point: newly diagnosed GD, antithyroid drugs for less than 3 months. Preparation of the TCR library used RNA extracted from PBMCs. This sample also belongs to another study, concerning T cells in Graves' hyperthyroidism and ophthalmopathy.

The sequencing here drew on peripheral blood mononuclear cells (PBMCs), taken at new diagnosis, from a patient treated with antithyroid drugs. These receptors were taken from a man between 18 and 35 years old with Graves disease.

This clonotype was detected a few times. This chain connects TRBV5-6 to TRBJ1-5; the match to TRBD1 covers 8 bases. The V and J ends lost 2 bases and 7 bases, in that order; junction bases with no gene match: 2. The CDR3 has 13 amino acids. From germline, CDR1 is SGHDT and CDR2 YYEEEE. The DNA for the CDR3 is TGTGCCAGCAGCTTCGGACAGGGACAGCCCCAGCATTTT. Translated, it gives CASSFGQGQPQHF.

This clonotype was seen a handful of times. The junction departs from the called germline gene at one end, perhaps through a read error. The chain couples TRBV7-3 to TRBJ2-1; D might be TRBD1 (6 bases). The CDR3 runs 12 residues. Germline V gene lookup returns CDR1 SGHTA and CDR2 FQGTGA. The CDR3 region is CASGLTRDIQFF. The DNA for the CDR3 is TGTGCCAGCGGCTTAACTCGGGACATTCAGTTCTTC.

In its sample, this clonotype was seen a few times. V usage is TRBV18 and J usage is TRBJ1-2; D gene uncertain. Germline assignment: CDR1 KGHSH and CDR2 LQKENI. V was clipped by 6 bases and J by 6 bases, with 14 bases between them. The CDR3 runs 13 residues. As DNA, the CDR3 is TGTGCCAGCTCTTCGGGCCTGAGAGATGGCTACACCTTC. It encodes CASSSGLRDGYTF.

This clonotype has ten or more counts. V usage is TRBV7-9 and J usage is TRBJ2-1; a weak D match, TRBD2 (6 bases). This CDR3 spans 16 amino acids. V dropped 5 bases and J dropped 0 bases, with 14 bases sitting between them. The germline gives CDR1 SEHNR, CDR2 FQNEAQ (reference sequence). The CDR3 DNA is TGTGCCAGCAGCCCCATCGGCGGGGACTCCTACAATGAGCAGTTCTTC. It is translated as CASSPIGGDSYNEQFF.

Regarding this clonotype: This sequence may be a read error, since a much larger clone differs from it by one base. V is TRBV9 and J is TRBJ2-5, with TRBD1 as a possible D gene (6 bases). Deletions cut 5 bases from V and 2 bases from J, with 16 bases between. CDR1 and CDR2 (germline): SGDLS, YYNGEE. This CDR3 has 15 amino acids. In DNA form, the CDR3 reads TGTGCCAGCAGTGACACAGGGACGGCACAAGAGACCCAGTACTTC. Amino acids: CASSDTGTAQETQYF.

V gene TRBV7-6 combines with J gene TRBJ2-1; D gene ambiguous. In germline, CDR1 is SGHVS, CDR2 FNYEAQ. V dropped 4 bases and J dropped 5 bases, with 15 bases sitting between them. The CDR3 extends over 15 amino acids. The CDR3 loop is CASSSQDGGDNEQFF. In DNA form, the CDR3 reads TGTGCCAGCAGCTCGCAGGACGGTGGGGACAATGAGCAGTTCTTC. Variable domain in full (rest from reference TRBV7-6 and TRBJ2-1): GAGVSQSPRYKVTKRGQDVALRCDPISGHVSLYWYRQALGQGPEFLTYFNYEAQQDKSGLPNDRFSAERPEGSISTLTIQRTEQRDSAMYRCASSSQDGGDNEQFFGPGTRLTVL.

CDR3 sequence reads: CASSQVLAGGGDEQFF. CDR3 nucleotide sequence: TGTGCCAGCAGCCAAGTACTAGCGGGAGGCGGGGATGAGCAGTTCTTC. The chain couples TRBV3-1 to TRBJ2-1, with 12 bases lining up with TRBD2. V was pared by 1 base and J by 8 bases, with 6 bases of the junction left unmatched. The V gene's germline CDR1 is LGHDT and CDR2 YNNKEL (reference sequence). The CDR3 runs 16 residues.

This clonotype showed up just a few times. This sequence joins TRBV7-2 and TRBJ1-2; tentatively, D is TRBD1 (6 bases). This CDR3 has 15 residues. Between the trimmed V and J ends, which lost 2 bases and 4 bases, there was a span of 14 bases. Germline V gives CDR1 SGHTA, CDR2 FQGNSA. The CDR3 DNA follows: TGTGCCAGCAGCTTAATCGCGGGAGGGGGCTATGGCTACACCTTC. It yields the protein CASSLIAGGGYGYTF.

The table lists this clonotype with many counts. V is TRBV2 and J is TRBJ2-2, with 11 bases matching TRBD2. After removal of 6 bases from V and 1 base from J, the junction contained 4 bases not matched to a gene. Germline V lookup: CDR1 SNHLY, CDR2 FYNNEI. The CDR3 has 16 amino acids. DNA of the CDR3: TGTGCCAGCAGATGGCTAGCGGGGGGGAACACCGGGGAGCTGTTTTTT. Residues: CASRWLAGGNTGELFF. Drawing the rest from reference TRBV2 and TRBJ2-2, the complete variable domain is EPEVTQTPSHQVTQMGQEVILRCVPISNHLYFYWYRQILGQKVEFLVSFYNNEISEKSEIFDDQFSVERPDGSNFTLKIRSTKLEDSAMYFCASRWLAGGNTGELFFGEGSRLTVL.

In regard to this clonotype: A much larger clone is a single base away; this may be a read error. The rearrangement uses TRBV6-5 and TRBJ2-7; 11 bases agree with TRBD1. From germline, CDR1 is MNHEY and CDR2 SVGAGI. The CDR3 runs 14 residues. V was pared by 2 bases and J by 5 bases, with 2 bases of the junction left unmatched. As DNA, the CDR3 is TGTGCCAGCAGTTACGGACAGGGGGCCCACGAGCAGTACTTC. This translates into CASSYGQGAHEQYF.

This chain uses TRBV24-1 with TRBJ2-5; 8 nucleotides line up with TRBD1. Trimming at V came to 4 bases and at J to 2 bases, leaving 5 bases not matched to a gene. Germline values: CDR1 KGHDR, CDR2 SFDVKD. The CDR3 spans 15 residues. In DNA, the CDR3 is TGTGCCACCAGTGACGGACAGGGACGGCAAGAGACCCAGTACTTC. This translates into CATSDGQGRQETQYF.

The rearrangement joins TRBV19 to TRBJ1-2; D remains ambiguous. This CDR3 is built from 15 residues. Germline V gene data show CDR1 as LNHDA and CDR2 as SQIVND (reference sequence). Trimming cost V 5 bases and J 8 bases, with 21 bases left between them. The CDR3 loop reads CASSSLRTVTGGYTF. In nucleotides, the CDR3 is TGTGCCAGTAGTTCTCTCCGGACCGTCACGGGAGGCTACACCTTC.

The chain uses TRBV29-1 and TRBJ1-2, with 9 bases aligning to TRBD1. The germline V gene encodes CDR1 SQVTM and CDR2 ANQGSEA. The CDR3 has 18 residues. Trimming removed 4 bases from V and 4 bases from J; junction bases left unmatched: 19. CDR3 bases: TGCAGCGTTGGCAGCGAGCCGGGACAGGGTTACCATTCCTATGGCTACACCTTC. Translated: CSVGSEPGQGYHSYGYTF.

The chain has TRBV4-1 and TRBJ2-7, with 10 bases aligning to TRBD1. The CDR3 spans 14 residues. Germline CDR1 is MGHRA and CDR2 is YSYEKL. J gave up 5 bases and V 6 bases, and 7 bases lay outside the gene matches. The CDR3 loop reads CASRFGTGDNEQYF. As DNA, the CDR3 is TGCGCCAGCAGGTTTGGGACAGGGGATAACGAGCAGTACTTC.

The chain recombines TRBV11-2 with TRBJ2-7; 7 bases are shared with TRBD1. The CDR3 spans 15 residues. With 2 bases clipped from V and 5 bases from J, the junction kept 9 bases outside the gene matches. CDR1 and CDR2 (germline): SGHAT, FQNNGV. Written as DNA, the CDR3 is TGTGCCAGCAGCTTATTCCGAGGGGGCTTGAACGAGCAGTACTTC. Encoded protein: CASSLFRGGLNEQYF.

This clonotype was seen a handful of times. The gene calls are TRBV19 and TRBJ2-2; possible D gene TRBD2, 5 bases. CDR3 length: 14 amino acids. The germline gives CDR1 LNHDA, CDR2 SQIVND (reference sequence). The V end lost 0 bases, the J end lost 9 bases, and 11 bases lay between the germline ends. The CDR3 reads CASSIDHPGRELFF. The CDR3 nucleotides read TGTGCCAGTAGTATAGACCACCCCGGGAGGGAGCTGTTTTTT.

The sample holds many counts of this clonotype. V and J are TRBV27 and TRBJ2-3; tentative D call: TRBD2 (6 bases). CDR3 length: 16 residues. Germline V gene data show CDR1 as MNHEY and CDR2 as SMNVEV (reference sequence). The ends were cut back, 6 bases at V and 2 bases at J, with 18 bases in the middle. The CDR3 coding sequence is TGTGCCAGCAGCCCCGGGGGACGGGTGTTCACAGATACGCAGTATTTT. This translates into CASSPGGRVFTDTQYF.

In this sample, this clonotype turned up many times. The V call is TRBV29-1, the J call TRBJ2-5; 7 bases line up with TRBD2. The CDR3 is 12 residues long. V was pared by 3 bases and J by 5 bases, with 3 bases of the junction left unmatched. The germline CDR1 and CDR2 sequences are SQVTM and ANQGSEA. This chain's CDR3 is CSVDGGWETQYF. The CDR3 DNA follows: TGCAGCGTTGACGGGGGGTGGGAGACCCAGTACTTC.

This chain connects TRBV5-8 to TRBJ2-7; a possible D gene is TRBD2 (6 bases). The V gene's germline CDR1 is SGHTS and CDR2 YDEGEE. Trimming cost V 6 bases and J 0 bases, with 25 bases left between them. The CDR3 spans 18 residues. The DNA for the CDR3 is TGTGCCAGCACCCCGGGACTTTCGTATTACCCGAGCTCCTACGAGCAGTACTTC. This translates into CASTPGLSYYPSSYEQYF.

This clonotype was seen repeatedly, ten times or more. The chain uses TRBV5-6 and TRBJ1-1; D gene ambiguous. The germline CDR1 and CDR2 sequences are SGHDT and YYEEEE. The V end was cut by 6 bases, the J end by 5 bases, with 20 bases between. This CDR3 region has 15 residues. The CDR3 protein is CASNLRRRERTEAFF. The CDR3, as DNA: TGTGCCAGCAACCTGAGAAGGAGGGAAAGGACTGAAGCTTTCTTT.

The table lists this clonotype with a count of one. Just one base apart from a much larger clone, this may be a read error. This chain connects TRBV30 to TRBJ2-1, with a weak D call TRBD2 (6 bases). The assigned J gene may be wrong: the sequence end matches TRBJ2-7 better. The CDR3 is 17 amino acids. Germline V lookup: CDR1 GTSNPN, CDR2 SVGIG (reference sequence). In nucleotides, the CDR3 is TGTGCCTGGAGTGGCCGGGGGATAGTTAAATCCTACAATGAGCAGTACTTC. Residues: CAWSGRGIVKSYNEQYF.

The chain joins TRBV5-1 to TRBJ2-5; TRBD2 matches 16 bases. The CDR3 has 17 amino acids. Unmatched junction bases numbered 10, after V lost 4 bases and J lost 7 bases. Germline V CDR1 and CDR2: SGHRS, YFSETQ. CDR3 sequence reads: CASSGGTSGRAGVTQYF. In DNA form, the CDR3 reads TGCGCCAGCAGCGGAGGGACTAGCGGGAGGGCCGGAGTGACCCAGTACTTC.

This clonotype was counted ten times or more. The chain has TRBV20-1 and TRBJ2-3, with TRBD2 matching 12 bases. Trimming cost V 3 bases and J 7 bases; bases outside gene matches: 11. From germline, CDR1 is DFQATT and CDR2 SNEGSKA (reference sequence). The CDR3 consists of 16 residues. The CDR3 DNA sequence: TGCAGTGCTAGTCAGGGCCCTAGCGGGAGGGCAAATACGCAGTATTTT. It specifies CSASQGPSGRANTQYF.

The V gene is TRBV6-5, the J gene TRBJ2-7; 11 nucleotides match TRBD2. This CDR3 has 16 amino acids. Germline V gene sequence: CDR1 MNHEY, CDR2 SVGAGI. Unmatched junction bases numbered 2, after V lost 0 bases and J lost 1 base. CDR3 in DNA: TGTGCCAGCAGTTACTCTAGCGGGAGGGCGTCCTACGAGCAGTACTTC. Translated: CASSYSSGRASYEQYF.